These 11 T cell receptor beta chains share one sample of origin, sequenced in a study of immune evolution from preneoplasia to lung adenocarcinoma. Clones were sequenced by immunoSEQ multiplex PCR, and TCRdb holds only the in-frame ones, with some missing. The sample lists about 4,000 clones; approximately 72% were seen once. The specimen sequenced was FFPE minimally invasive lung adenocarcinoma tissue. The receptor set was obtained from a person between 65 and 80 years old with lung adenocarcinoma.

The V call is TRBV5-1, the J call TRBJ2-7, with D uncertain. CDR3 length: 14 residues. Per the germline V gene, CDR1 is SGHRS and CDR2 is YFSETQ. Trimming left V 0 bases short and J 2 bases short, with 9 bases between. The chain's CDR3 is CASSLDGSTYEQYF. As DNA, the CDR3 is TGCGCCAGCAGCTTGGATGGCTCGACCTACGAGCAGTACTTC.

The chain couples TRBV6-6 to TRBJ2-7, with 9 bases lining up with TRBD2. The CDR3 is 14 amino acids. Germline V gives CDR1 MNHNY, CDR2 SVGAGI (reference sequence). Unmatched junction bases numbered 3, after V lost 4 bases and J lost 2 bases. CDR3: CASSSRGGPYEQYF. DNA for the CDR3: TGTGCCAGCAGTTCGCGGGGGGGGCCCTACGAGCAGTACTTC.

The chain's CDR3 is CASSLSGLLGYEQYF. The CDR3 DNA follows: TGTGCCAGCAGTTTAAGTGGGTTATTGGGTTACGAGCAGTACTTC. The chain combines TRBV28 with TRBJ2-7; D not resolved. V was clipped by 2 bases and J by 4 bases, with 15 bases between them. The CDR3 is 15 residues long. Per the germline V gene, CDR1 is MDHEN and CDR2 is SYDVKM. Filled out from reference TRBV28 and TRBJ2-7, the complete variable domain reads DVKVTQSSRYLVKRTGEKVFLECVQDMDHENMFWYRQDPGLGLRLIYFSYDVKMKEKGDIPEGYSVSREKKERFSLILESASTNQTSMYLCASSLSGLLGYEQYFGPGTRLTVT.

This clone showed up just a few times. This sequence joins TRBV6-9 and TRBJ1-1; no reliable D call. The CDR3 covers 11 residues. CDR1 and CDR2 from the germline V gene are MNHGY and SVAAGI. Trimming removed 7 bases at V and 9 bases at J, with 12 bases between. The CDR3 loop is CASITQRKAFF. The CDR3 coding sequence is TGTGCCAGCATTACACAGAGAAAAGCTTTCTTT.

The chain joins TRBV5-1 to TRBJ1-1, with D maybe TRBD1 (5 bases). The CDR3 spans 14 residues. V lost 4 bases and J 4 bases, leaving 14 bases between the germline ends. Germline V CDR1 and CDR2: SGHRS, YFSETQ. The DNA for the CDR3 is TGCGCCAGCAGCCCTTCTGGGGGGAGCACTGAAGCTTTCTTT. Encoded protein: CASSPSGGSTEAFF. Full variable domain (remainder filled in from reference TRBV5-1 and TRBJ1-1): KAGVTQTPRYLIKTRGQQVTLSCSPISGHRSVSWYQQTPGQGLQFLFEYFSETQRNKGNFPGRFSGRQFSNSRSEMNVSTLELGDSALYLCASSPSGGSTEAFFGQGTRLTVV.

There are a few counts of this clone. J is TRBJ1-2 and V is TRBV10-3, with D possibly TRBD1 on 5 matching bases. Trimming removed 5 bases from V and 1 base from J, with 11 bases in between. This CDR3 spans 14 amino acids. The germline CDR1 and CDR2 sequences are ENHRY and SYGVKD. CDR3 DNA sequence: TGTGCCATCAGTCCGACAGACGTTAACTATGGCTACACCTTC. It encodes CAISPTDVNYGYTF.

In this sample, this clone turned up a few times. The chain is built from TRBV9 and TRBJ1-6, with 8 bases matching TRBD1. The CDR3 runs to 15 residues. J gave up 9 bases and V 0 bases, and 5 bases lay outside the gene matches. Germline-derived CDR1 and CDR2 are SGDLS and YYNGEE. The CDR3: CASSVGTGHGSPLHF. DNA for the CDR3: TGTGCCAGCAGCGTAGGGACAGGGCATGGTTCACCCCTCCACTTT.

This clone is classed as large. J is TRBJ2-2 and V is TRBV30; the D gene is possibly TRBD2 (7 bases). Trimming stripped 4 bases from V and 5 bases from J, with 14 bases between. The V gene's germline CDR1 is GTSNPN and CDR2 SVGIG (reference sequence). CDR3 length: 14 amino acids. As DNA, the CDR3 is TGTGCCTGGATGCGGGGGCTCGTAACCGGGGAGCTGTTTTTT. Its translation is CAWMRGLVTGELFF.

The genes are TRBV11-2 and TRBJ2-1; either TRBD1 or TRBD2 may supply D (6 bases each). From germline, CDR1 is SGHAT and CDR2 FQNNGV. Trimming took off 3 bases at V and 7 bases at J, with 13 bases between the two ends. This CDR3 has 14 residues. This chain's CDR3 is CASSLQGRRNEQFF. The CDR3 DNA sequence: TGTGCCAGCAGCTTGCAGGGGAGGAGGAATGAGCAGTTCTTC.

This clone was seen a single time. The gene calls are TRBV6-1 and TRBJ2-2; 13 bases align to TRBD2. The germline gives CDR1 MNHNS, CDR2 SASEGT. V dropped 4 bases and J dropped 5; count of bases not matched to a gene: 16. This CDR3 region has 20 residues. CDR3 region: CASSGTPGLAGRVGTGELFF. For the CDR3, the DNA is TGTGCCAGCAGTGGAACACCGGGACTAGCGGGAAGAGTTGGTACCGGGGAGCTGTTTTTT.

The V gene is TRBV11-2, the J gene TRBJ2-7; D not certain. The CDR3 spans 13 residues. Deletions cut 1 base from V and 5 bases from J, with 9 bases between. The germline V gene encodes CDR1 SGHAT and CDR2 FQNNGV. The CDR3 coding sequence is TGTGCCAGCAGCTTAGTTGGGGTGCACGAGCAGTACTTC. Translated, it gives CASSLVGVHEQYF.